One sample yielded the 8 T cell receptor beta chains listed below, sequenced in a study of blood T cells in healthy people across ages. For the second PCR, which ran for 7 to 11 cycles, a sample-barcoded 5' primer and a J-beta primer mix were used. TCRdb reprocessed the 5' RACE reads via MiXCR and lists one record per CDR3 protein. The table has 1.5 million to 2 million distinct CDR3 sequences, roughly 28% seen once. The sequenced material came from blood. The receptors were gathered from a woman in her 30s in good health.

The V and J genes are TRBV5-1 and TRBJ1-1, with 7 bases lining up with TRBD1. Germline lookup yields CDR1 SGHRS and CDR2 YFSETQ. The V and J ends lost 1 base and 2 bases, in that order; junction bases with no gene match: 5. This CDR3 spans 15 amino acids. CDR3 nucleotides: TGCGCCAGCAGCTTGAAGCGACAGGGAAACACTGAAGCTTTCTTT. It encodes CASSLKRQGNTEAFF. The full variable domain, in which reference TRBV5-1 and TRBJ1-1 provide the parts outside the CDR3, is KAGVTQTPRYLIKTRGQQVTLSCSPISGHRSVSWYQQTPGQGLQFLFEYFSETQRNKGNFPGRFSGRQFSNSRSEMNVSTLELGDSALYLCASSLKRQGNTEAFFGQGTRLTVV.

The genes are TRBV3-1 and TRBJ1-3; D unclear. Trimming left V 3 bases short and J 2 bases short, with 2 bases between. Per germline, CDR1 LGHDT and CDR2 YNNKEL (reference sequence). The CDR3 extends over 12 amino acids. The CDR3 reads CASSQAGNTIYF. CDR3 bases: TGTGCCAGCAGCCAGGCTGGAAACACCATATATTTT.

This clonotype came up a few times. V is TRBV5-1 and J is TRBJ1-1; D gene ambiguous. Germline lookup yields CDR1 SGHRS and CDR2 YFSETQ. This CDR3 has 12 residues. Trimming left V 0 bases short and J 6 bases short, with 6 bases between. For the CDR3, the DNA is TGCGCCAGCAGCTTGGGTCCCCCTGAAGCTTTCTTT. This translates into CASSLGPPEAFF.

This clonotype was picked up a small number of times. Here the CDR3 DNA reads TGTGCCAGCAGCCGGGGAATGACAGACTCCTACGAGCAGTACTTC. This codes for CASSRGMTDSYEQYF. The rearrangement joins TRBV11-2 to TRBJ2-7; D may be TRBD1 or TRBD2 (5 bases each). The V end lost 5 bases, the J end lost 0 bases, and 14 bases lay between the germline ends. The CDR3 loop spans 15 amino acids. Germline-derived CDR1 and CDR2 are SGHAT and FQNNGV.

This chain links TRBV20-1 with TRBJ1-1; no firm D call. The ends were cut back, 3 bases at V and 4 bases at J, with 12 bases in the middle. The germline gives CDR1 DFQATT, CDR2 SNEGSKA (reference sequence). The CDR3 contains 13 residues. CDR3: CSARGQAGTEAFF. As DNA, the CDR3 is TGCAGTGCTAGGGGCCAAGCGGGCACTGAAGCTTTCTTT.

The rearrangement uses TRBV3-1 and TRBJ2-1, with D possibly being TRBD2 (6 bases). Trimming stripped 0 bases from V and 10 bases from J, with 10 bases between. In germline, CDR1 is LGHDT, CDR2 YNNKEL (reference sequence). This CDR3 has 13 residues. The CDR3: CASSQDRGLEQFF. CDR3 nucleotides: TGTGCCAGCAGCCAAGATCGGGGGTTAGAGCAGTTCTTC.

This clonotype was counted a few times. In nucleotides, the CDR3 is TGTGCCAGCAGCCCTACGGGTAGCGGGAGGGTGGTGACCCAGTACTTC. It yields the protein CASSPTGSGRVVTQYF. The V gene is TRBV7-2, the J gene TRBJ2-5, with 11 bases fitting TRBD2. The CDR3 covers 16 residues. The junction had 12 bases not matched to a gene; V was cut back by 5 bases and J by 7 bases. Germline assignment: CDR1 SGHTA and CDR2 FQGNSA.

In this sample, this clonotype turned up a few times. The chain is built from TRBV7-3 and TRBJ2-1; tentatively, D is TRBD2 (6 bases). This CDR3 region has 15 residues. Trimming cost V 3 bases and J 2 bases, with 11 bases left between them. The V gene's germline CDR1 is SGHTA and CDR2 FQGTGA. The CDR3 is CASSFSAGTYNEQFF. CDR3 sequence (DNA): TGTGCCAGCAGCTTTTCCGCGGGGACCTACAATGAGCAGTTCTTC.